The 12 T cell receptor beta chains listed next were all sequenced from one sample in a study of blood T cell repertoires in COVID-19. Sequenced by immunoSEQ multiplex PCR; TCRdb stores in-frame clones only, minus some. This sample carries some 70,000 clones, 91% of them seen once, and the ten largest clones take 6% to 7.5%. What was sequenced was peripheral blood. The receptors come from a man aged 40-50 years with COVID-19, enrolled during active disease.

Remarks on this clone: The sample carries other DNA sequences with the same CDR3. The V call is TRBV18, the J call TRBJ1-5; no reliable D call. This CDR3 contains 14 residues. V was trimmed by 3 bases and J by 6 bases, leaving 12 bases between them. Germline V lookup: CDR1 KGHSH, CDR2 LQKENI. The CDR3: CASSPGREGQPQHF. CDR3 nucleotides: TGTGCCAGCTCACCTGGACGGGAAGGTCAGCCCCAGCATTTT.

The chain links TRBV30 to TRBJ2-5, with 12 positions matching TRBD2. The CDR3 is 15 residues long. Germline V CDR1 and CDR2: GTSNPN, SVGIG (reference sequence). V lost 2 bases to trimming and J lost 4 bases; unmatched junction nucleotides: 5. The CDR3 DNA reads TGTGCCTGGAGTAGACTAGCGGGGGTCGGAGAGACCCAGTACTTC. Its protein product is CAWSRLAGVGETQYF.

The rearrangement joins TRBV6-5 to TRBJ1-1, with D possibly TRBD1 on 5 matching bases. This CDR3 is 14 amino acids long. Per the germline V gene, CDR1 is MNHEY and CDR2 is SVGAGI. With 7 bases removed from V and 5 bases from J, the gap between germline ends came to 17 bases. The CDR3 coding sequence is TGTGCCAGCATCAACCGGCGGGGCAGGACTGAAGCTTTCTTT. Protein sequence: CASINRRGRTEAFF.

V is TRBV5-1 and J is TRBJ1-4; TRBD1 matches at 8 bases. Germline values: CDR1 SGHRS, CDR2 YFSETQ. This CDR3 is built from 17 residues. The ends lost 0 bases at V and 3 bases at J; junction bases unmatched: 7. This CDR3 is CASSLAAGGRSNEKLFF. Written as DNA, the CDR3 is TGCGCCAGCAGCTTGGCAGCAGGGGGCAGGTCTAATGAAAAACTGTTTTTT.

For this clone: One junction end disagrees with the germline gene, perhaps due to a read error. The chain couples TRBV12-3 or TRBV12-4 to TRBJ2-3; possible D gene TRBD1, 6 bases. The CDR3 extends over 13 amino acids. CDR3 protein: CASSLGARRLLLF. The CDR3 DNA follows: TGTGCCAGCAGTTTGGGGGCCCGGCGACTTCTCCTCTTT.

This clone was detected only once. The gene calls are TRBV19 and TRBJ2-1, with TRBD1 identical over 9 bases. CDR3 length: 15 amino acids. CDR1 and CDR2 (germline): LNHDA, SQIVND (reference sequence). Germline trimming cut 4 bases from V and 7 bases from J; bases unmatched to any gene: 8. The CDR3 loop reads CASSTTGGARNEQFF. CDR3 in DNA: TGTGCCAGTAGTACCACAGGGGGCGCCAGGAATGAGCAGTTCTTC.

V and J are TRBV30 and TRBJ1-1; 7 nucleotides line up with TRBD1. Losses at the gene ends were 3 bases for V and 4 bases for J; bases not matched to a gene: 11. Looked up from germline, CDR1 is GTSNPN and CDR2 is SVGIG (reference sequence). The CDR3 is 15 amino acids. CDR3 sequence reads: CAWRLGTAPITEAFF. As DNA, the CDR3 is TGTGCCTGGAGGTTAGGGACAGCACCGATCACTGAAGCTTTCTTT.

This chain joins TRBV3-1 (or the pseudogene TRBV3-2) and TRBJ2-7; TRBD2 might be the D (5 bases). The V end was cut by 4 bases, the J end by 2 bases, with 6 bases between. The CDR3 is 12 amino acids. CDR1 and CDR2 from the germline V gene are LGHDT and YNNKEL (reference sequence). The CDR3 here is CASSLGTYEQYF. The CDR3 DNA sequence: TGTGCCAGCAGCCTCGGGACCTACGAGCAGTACTTC.

This chain connects TRBV10-3 to TRBJ2-7; TRBD2 matches 7 bases. The CDR3 spans 14 residues. Trimming cost V 3 bases and J 4 bases; bases outside gene matches: 6. The V gene's germline CDR1 is ENHRY and CDR2 SYGVKD. The CDR3 region is CAISEQRGGYEQYF. CDR3 DNA: TGTGCCATCAGTGAACAGCGGGGAGGATACGAGCAGTACTTC.

The chain uses TRBV2 and TRBJ1-5, with 7 bases lining up with TRBD1. Germline-derived CDR1 and CDR2 are SNHLY and FYNNEI. CDR3 size: 15 residues. V gave up 6 bases and J gave up 0 bases; unmatched junction bases: 5. Here the CDR3 DNA reads TGTGCCAGCAGGGACCAGGGGGTTAGCAATCAGCCCCAGCATTTT. Its protein is CASRDQGVSNQPQHF.

This sequence joins TRBV5-1 and TRBJ2-2, with D possibly TRBD2 on 6 matching bases. V was shortened by 4 bases and J by 3 bases, with 10 bases between the two germline ends. CDR1 is SGHRS and CDR2 is YFSETQ in the germline V gene. The CDR3 totals 14 residues. CDR3 sequence (DNA): TGCGCCAGCAGCCCCCGACTAGACACCGGGGAGCTGTTTTTT. This codes for CASSPRLDTGELFF.

V and J are TRBV2 and TRBJ2-7; 9 nucleotides match TRBD2. The CDR3 spans 16 residues. Trimming took 2 bases from V and 0 from J; bases not matched to a gene: 5. Per the germline V gene, CDR1 is SNHLY and CDR2 is FYNNEI. CDR3 sequence reads: CASSETSGPSSYEQYF. The DNA for the CDR3 is TGTGCCAGCAGTGAAACTAGCGGGCCAAGCTCCTACGAGCAGTACTTC.